This paragraph covers one T cell receptor (beta chain) sequence. This specimen belongs to a study of T cell responses to AZD1222 COVID-19 vaccine. This CDR3 spans 12 amino acids. Germline CDR1 is LGHDT and CDR2 is YNNKEL (reference sequence). Trimming pared 1 base from V and 4 bases from J, leaving 4 bases between. Method: immunoSEQ multiplex PCR; TCRdb's copy keeps in-frame clones and lacks some. Of over 70,000 clones listed, roughly 80% are singletons. The receptor comes from an adult who received the MenACWY meningococcal vaccine as a control. V usage is TRBV3-1 (or the pseudogene TRBV3-2) and J usage is TRBJ1-1; no firm D call. This specimen consisted of peripheral blood, obtained 28 days after the second dose of the MenACWY control vaccine. This CDR3 reads CASSQGVTEAFF. CDR3 nucleotides: TGTGCCAGCAGCCAAGGGGTCACTGAAGCTTTCTTT.